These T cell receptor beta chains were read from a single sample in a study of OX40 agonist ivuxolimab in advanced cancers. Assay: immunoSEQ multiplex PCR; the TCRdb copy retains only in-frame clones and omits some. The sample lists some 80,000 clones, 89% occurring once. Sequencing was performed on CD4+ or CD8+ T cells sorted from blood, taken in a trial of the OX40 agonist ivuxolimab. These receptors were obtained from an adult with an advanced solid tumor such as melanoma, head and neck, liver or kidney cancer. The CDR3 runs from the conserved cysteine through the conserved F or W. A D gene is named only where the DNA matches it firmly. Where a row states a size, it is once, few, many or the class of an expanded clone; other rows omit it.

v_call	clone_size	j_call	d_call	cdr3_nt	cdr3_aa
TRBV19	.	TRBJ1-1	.	TGTGCCAGTAGTATATGGGGGGCCCCTGAAGCTTTCTTT	CASSIWGAPEAFF
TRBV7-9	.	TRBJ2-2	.	TGTGCCAGCAGCCCTCAGGGGGGGAACACCGGGGAGCTGTTTTTT	CASSPQGGNTGELFF
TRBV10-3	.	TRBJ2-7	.	TGTGCCATCGGCGAGGGGCGGGCCTCCTACGAGCAGTACTTC	CAIGEGRASYEQYF
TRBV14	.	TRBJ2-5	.	TGTGCCAGCAGCCAATCTACCTCCGTTGGGCAAGAGACCCAGTACTTC	CASSQSTSVGQETQYF
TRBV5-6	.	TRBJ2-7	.	TGTGCCAGCAGCTTCTACGGGTTTGGCGAGCAGTACTTC	CASSFYGFGEQYF
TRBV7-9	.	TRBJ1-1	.	TGTGCCAGCAGCTTAGGGGCAGGGATTACAGCTTTCTTT	CASSLGAGITAFF
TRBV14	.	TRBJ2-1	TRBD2	TGTGCCAGCAGCCAAGAGGTTGGACTAGCGGGAGACAATGAGCAGTTCTTC	CASSQEVGLAGDNEQFF
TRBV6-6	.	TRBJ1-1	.	TGTGCCAGCCTACAGGGGAACACTGAAGCTTTCTTT	CASLQGNTEAFF
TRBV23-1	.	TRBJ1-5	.	TGCGCCAGCAGTCAATCAGGGGGGCTAGGGAATCAGCCCCAGCATTTT	CASSQSGGLGNQPQHF
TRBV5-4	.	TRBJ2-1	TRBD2	TGTGCCAGCAGCTTGCCGCTAGCGGTGACCTACAATGAGCAGTTCTTC	CASSLPLAVTYNEQFF
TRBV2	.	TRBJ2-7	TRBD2	TGTGCCAGCAGGAAAAACCCCGGGACTAGCTACGAGCAGTACTTC	CASRKNPGTSYEQYF
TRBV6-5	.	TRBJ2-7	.	TGTGCCAGCAGTTGGTCCGATAGAGTTGGCTTTTACGAGCAGTACTTC	CASSWSDRVGFYEQYF
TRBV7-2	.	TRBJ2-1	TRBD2	TGTGCCAGCAGCCCTGGGACTAGCAGGCAAAATGAGCAGTTCTTC	CASSPGTSRQNEQFF
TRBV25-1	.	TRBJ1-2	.	TGTGCCAGCAGTGAATATGGGGGGGTAGGATATGGCTACACCTTC	CASSEYGGVGYGYTF
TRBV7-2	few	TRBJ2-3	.	TGTGCCAGCAGCCGGAGCGCTGGAACAGATACGCAGTATTTT	CASSRSAGTDTQYF
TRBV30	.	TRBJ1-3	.	TGTGCCTGGAGCAGGAGCTCTGGAAACACCATATATTTT	CAWSRSSGNTIYF
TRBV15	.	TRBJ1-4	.	TGTGCCACCAGCAGAGCGGGCCTTGCTTTACCAACTAATGAAAAACTGTTTTTT	CATSRAGLALPTNEKLFF
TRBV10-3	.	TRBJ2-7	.	TGTGCCATCAGTGAGTCGATTAGTGGCAGATACGAGCAGTACTTC	CAISESISGRYEQYF
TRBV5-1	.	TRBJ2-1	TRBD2	TGCGCCAGCACCTCCGGGGGGGGTGGCTCCTACAATGAGCAGTTCTTC	CASTSGGGGSYNEQFF
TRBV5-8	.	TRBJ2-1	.	TGTGCCAGCAGCCCACGAAGAATAGCGTATCGGAATGAGCAGTTCTTC	CASSPRRIAYRNEQFF
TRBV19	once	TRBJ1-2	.	TGTGCCACTCATTCTATGGGGGGCAACTATGGCTACACCTTC	CATHSMGGNYGYTF
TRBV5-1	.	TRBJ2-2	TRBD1	TGCGCCAGCAGCCGTGGACAGGGTGCGGGCACCGGGGAGCTGTTTTTT	CASSRGQGAGTGELFF
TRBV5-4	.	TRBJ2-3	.	TGTGCCAGCAGCCCCAGGGGAGATACGCAGTATTTT	CASSPRGDTQYF
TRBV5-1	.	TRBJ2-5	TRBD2	TGCGCCAGCAGCTTGGGGGTAGCGGGAGCGGGGGAGACCCAGTACTTC	CASSLGVAGAGETQYF
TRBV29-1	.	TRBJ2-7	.	TGCAGCGTTGTTGCGGGCGAGCAGTACTTC	CSVVAGEQYF
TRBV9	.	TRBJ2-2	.	TGTGCCAGCAGCACCCACACCGGGGAGCTGTTTTTT	CASSTHTGELFF
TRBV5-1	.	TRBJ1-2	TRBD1	TGCGCCAGCAGCCGGGGACAGGGGGACGGCTACACCTTC	CASSRGQGDGYTF
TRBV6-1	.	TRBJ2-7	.	TGTGCCAGCAGGAGTAGCGGAGACGAGCAGTACTTC	CASRSSGDEQYF
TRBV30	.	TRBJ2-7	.	TGTGCCTGGAGTGTACGGTCGCTACCCTACGAGCAGTACTTC	CAWSVRSLPYEQYF
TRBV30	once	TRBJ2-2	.	TGTGCCCGGGAGAGGGGGGAGGGCCAGTATGCCGGGGAGCTGTTTTTT	CARERGEGQYAGELFF
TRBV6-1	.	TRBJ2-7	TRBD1	TGTGCCAGCAGGGAGGGCCGGGACAGGGGTTACGAGCAGTACTTC	CASREGRDRGYEQYF